This TCR beta chain stems from a study of blood T cells in healthy people across ages. Primed by a sample-barcoded 5' primer and a J-beta primer mix, a second PCR proceeded for 7 to 11 cycles. TCRdb itself ran the 5' RACE reads through MiXCR, one entry per CDR3 protein. The sample has about 1.5 million distinct CDR3 sequences; 40% to 45% are singletons. Donors were healthy Caucasian individuals from Russia aged about 6 to 95. Drawing of peripheral blood yielded roughly 9.3 milliliters from each donor. RNA extraction gave at least 5.5 micrograms of total RNA per sample. Study-level results: Unsorted PBMC input precluded a conclusive naive versus antigen-experienced comparison.

The table lists this clonotype with many counts. No antigen is known for it. CDR1 SGHTA and CDR2 FQGNSA come from the germline V gene. After removal of 0 bases from V and 0 bases from J, the junction contained 2 bases not matched to a gene. This CDR3 is built from 15 residues. This chain uses TRBV7-2 with TRBJ2-7, with TRBD1 matching over 7 bases. Specimen: blood. The sequence was obtained from a woman aged 18-30 years in good health. CDR3 sequence (DNA): TGTGCCAGCAGCTTAGCTGGACAGGTCTCCTACGAGCAGTACTTC. This codes for CASSLAGQVSYEQYF.